This T cell receptor beta chain was sequenced during a study of cytomegalovirus exposure and HLA in healthy donors. In the PCR, 60 Vbeta and 13 Jbeta primers were used. Here immunoSEQ multiplex PCR was the method, and the copy in TCRdb shows in-frame clones only, minus some. This sample carries tens of thousands of clones, roughly 78% of them seen once, and the ten largest clones take about 12%. This CDR3 has 16 amino acids. The germline V gene encodes CDR1 SEHNR and CDR2 FQNEAQ (reference sequence). V gave up 4 bases and J gave up 4 bases; unmatched junction bases: 8. The TCR originated in a woman aged 40 to 50 in good health and CMV-seropositive. The source material was PBMCs. The rearrangement uses TRBV7-9 and TRBJ1-4; 8 bases map to TRBD1. Written as DNA, the CDR3 is TGTGCCAGCAGCTCTCTACAGGGGGGCCTTAATGAAAAACTGTTTTTT. It yields the protein CASSSLQGGLNEKLFF.